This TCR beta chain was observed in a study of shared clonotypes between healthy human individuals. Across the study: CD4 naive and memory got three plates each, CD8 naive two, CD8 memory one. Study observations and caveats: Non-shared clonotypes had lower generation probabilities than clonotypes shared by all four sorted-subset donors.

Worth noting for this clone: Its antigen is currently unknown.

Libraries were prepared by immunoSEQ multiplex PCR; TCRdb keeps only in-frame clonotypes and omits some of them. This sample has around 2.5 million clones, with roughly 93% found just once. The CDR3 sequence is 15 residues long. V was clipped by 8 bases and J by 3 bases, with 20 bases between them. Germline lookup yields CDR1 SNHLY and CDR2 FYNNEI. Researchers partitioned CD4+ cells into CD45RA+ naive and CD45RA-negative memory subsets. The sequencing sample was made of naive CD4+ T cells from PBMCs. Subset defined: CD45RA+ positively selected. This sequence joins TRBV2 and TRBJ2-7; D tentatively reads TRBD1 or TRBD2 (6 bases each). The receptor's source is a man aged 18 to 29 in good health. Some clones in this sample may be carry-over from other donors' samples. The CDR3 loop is CASGGQGFDRYEQYF. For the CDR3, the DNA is TGTGCCAGCGGAGGGCAGGGGTTCGACCGCTACGAGCAGTACTTC.